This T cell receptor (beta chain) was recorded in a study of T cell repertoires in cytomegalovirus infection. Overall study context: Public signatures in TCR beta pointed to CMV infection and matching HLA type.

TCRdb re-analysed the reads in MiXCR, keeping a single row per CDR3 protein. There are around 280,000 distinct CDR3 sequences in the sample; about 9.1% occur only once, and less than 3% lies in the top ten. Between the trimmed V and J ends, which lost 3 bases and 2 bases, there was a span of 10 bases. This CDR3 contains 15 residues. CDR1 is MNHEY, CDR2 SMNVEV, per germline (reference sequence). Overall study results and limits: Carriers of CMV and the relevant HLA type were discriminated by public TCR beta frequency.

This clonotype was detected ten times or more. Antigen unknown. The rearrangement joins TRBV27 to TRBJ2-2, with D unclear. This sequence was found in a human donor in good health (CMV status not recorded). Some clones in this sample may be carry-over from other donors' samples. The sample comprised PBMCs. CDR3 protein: CASSFTIGNTGELFF. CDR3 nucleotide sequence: TGTGCCAGCAGTTTCACGATCGGCAACACCGGGGAGCTGTTTTTT.